A single sample gave rise to the 2 T cell receptor beta chains below, sequenced in a study of shared clonotypes between healthy human individuals. The naive CD8 fraction comprised CD45RO-negative cells positively selected for CCR7 and excluded terminally differentiated effector memory CD45RA+ cells. Here immunoSEQ multiplex PCR was the method, and the copy in TCRdb shows in-frame clones only, minus some. Among fewer than 800,000 clones listed, about 91% were seen once. The sequenced material came from naive CD8+ T cells sorted from blood. These receptors were obtained from a man under 40 in good health.

The chain combines TRBV2 with TRBJ1-2; D is ambiguous. CDR1 is SNHLY, CDR2 FYNNEI, per germline. The germline V and J ends were trimmed by 7 bases and 2 bases, with 14 bases remaining between them. The CDR3 contains 14 residues. The CDR3 loop is CASTGQKTNYGYTF. The CDR3 DNA is TGTGCCAGCACCGGGCAGAAAACGAACTATGGCTACACCTTC. The variable domain in full, completed from reference TRBV2 and TRBJ1-2, reads EPEVTQTPSHQVTQMGQEVILRCVPISNHLYFYWYRQILGQKVEFLVSFYNNEISEKSEIFDDQFSVERPDGSNFTLKIRSTKLEDSAMYFCASTGQKTNYGYTFGSGTRLTVV.

In DNA, the CDR3 is TGTGCCAGCAGTGGTCCCGGGACAGGTTCCTCAGGGGTCTACGAGCAGTACTTC. Its protein product is CASSGPGTGSSGVYEQYF. This sequence joins TRBV6-1 and TRBJ2-7; 8 nucleotides match TRBD1. From germline, CDR1 is MNHNS and CDR2 SASEGT. Trimming removed 4 bases from V and 3 bases from J; junction bases left unmatched: 17. There are 18 residues in the CDR3.